The 25 T cell receptor beta chains below all came from one sample that was sequenced in a study of T cell responses to AZD1222 COVID-19 vaccine. Sequenced by immunoSEQ multiplex PCR; TCRdb stores in-frame clones only, minus some. The repertoire has some 170,000 clones, 85% to 90% of them found once; the top ten carry 4% to 4.5%. The sample here was peripheral blood, taken 28 days after the second dose of the MenACWY control vaccine. The origin of the receptors is an adult who received the MenACWY meningococcal vaccine as a control.

This sequence joins TRBV9 and TRBJ1-2, with D hard to call. Trimming removed 5 bases at V and 4 bases at J, with 3 bases between. CDR3 length equals 10 residues. The germline V gene has CDR1 SGDLS and CDR2 YYNGEE. CDR3 sequence reads: CASRSYGYTF. CDR3 sequence (DNA): TGTGCCAGCAGGAGCTATGGCTACACCTTC.

The rearrangement joins TRBV7-8 to TRBJ2-2; D is unresolved. This CDR3 is 12 amino acids long. Between the trimmed V and J ends, which lost 5 bases and 2 bases, there was a span of 3 bases. Germline V gene sequence: CDR1 SGHVS, CDR2 FQNEAQ. CDR3 amino acids: CASSLNTGELFF. CDR3 bases: TGTGCCAGCAGCCTAAACACCGGGGAGCTGTTTTTT. The complete variable domain, with remaining parts taken from reference TRBV7-8 and TRBJ2-2, reads GAGVSQSPRYKVAKRGQDVALRCDPISGHVSLFWYQQALGQGPEFLTYFQNEAQLDKSGLPSDRFFAERPEGSVSTLKIQRTQQEDSAVYLCASSLNTGELFFGEGSRLTVL.

This clone occurred once. V is TRBV19 and J is TRBJ1-2; D not resolved. The CDR3 extends over 14 amino acids. Trimming removed 3 bases at V and 2 bases at J, with 10 bases between. Germline CDR1 is LNHDA and CDR2 is SQIVND (reference sequence). The CDR3 sequence: CASSIYAGNYGYTF. CDR3 sequence (DNA): TGTGCCAGTAGTATCTACGCTGGGAACTATGGCTACACCTTC. The full variable domain, its missing parts supplied by reference TRBV19 and TRBJ1-2, is DGGITQSPKYLFRKEGQNVTLSCEQNLNHDAMYWYRQDPGQGLRLIYYSQIVNDFQKGDIAEGYSVSREKKESFPLTVTSAQKNPTAFYLCASSIYAGNYGYTFGSGTRLTVV.

The V and J genes are TRBV6-2 or TRBV6-3 and TRBJ1-4; 8 bases agree with TRBD1. The V gene end was trimmed by 0 bases and the J gene end by 7 bases; junction bases not matched to a gene: 4. The CDR3 runs to 15 residues. From germline, CDR1 is MNHEY and CDR2 SVGEGT. Here the CDR3 reads CASSYSRGTGEKLFF. The DNA for the CDR3 is TGTGCCAGCAGTTACTCCCGGGGGACAGGTGAAAAACTGTTTTTT.

This clone came up once. The V gene is TRBV24-1, the J gene TRBJ1-4; 8 bases align to TRBD1. The CDR3 sequence is 15 residues long. The junction had 6 bases not matched to a gene; V was cut back by 5 bases and J by 5 bases. Germline-derived CDR1 and CDR2 are KGHDR and SFDVKD. The CDR3 loop reads CATSATGGQNEKLFF. CDR3 DNA: TGTGCCACCAGTGCAACAGGGGGGCAAAATGAAAAACTGTTTTTT.

The V call is TRBV7-2, the J call TRBJ2-1; TRBD2 might be the D (6 bases). Germline V gene sequence: CDR1 SGHTA, CDR2 FQGNSA. Trimming cost V 5 bases and J 11 bases, with 16 bases left between them. There are 13 residues in the CDR3. The CDR3: CASSLALAPQQFF. The CDR3, as DNA: TGTGCCAGCAGCCTGGCTCTAGCGCCTCAGCAGTTCTTC.

The sample holds one count of this clone. The chain employs TRBV9 and TRBJ2-7, with D possibly matching TRBD1 (5 bases). Trimming took 3 bases from V and 2 from J, leaving 9 bases between them. The CDR3 length is 13 residues. CDR1 is SGDLS and CDR2 is YYNGEE in the germline V gene. CDR3 in amino acids: CASSAGQTYEQYF. Here the CDR3 DNA reads TGTGCCAGCAGCGCCGGACAAACCTACGAGCAGTACTTC.

As DNA, the CDR3 is TGTGCCAGCAGCGTAGATGGTAAGGAGACCCAGTACTTC. The encoded protein is CASSVDGKETQYF. The chain recombines TRBV9 with TRBJ2-5; no reliable D call. Between the trimmed V and J ends, which lost 0 bases and 5 bases, there was a span of 8 bases. The CDR3 covers 13 residues. Per the germline V gene, CDR1 is SGDLS and CDR2 is YYNGEE.

V is TRBV19 and J is TRBJ1-2; 7 bases line up with TRBD1. Trimming at V came to 4 bases and at J to 0 bases, leaving 5 bases not matched to a gene. The germline V gene has CDR1 LNHDA and CDR2 SQIVND (reference sequence). This CDR3 has 15 amino acids. CDR3 sequence: CASSTQGRANYGYTF. The CDR3 DNA reads as TGTGCCAGTAGTACACAGGGGAGGGCTAACTATGGCTACACCTTC.

V gene TRBV7-2 combines with J gene TRBJ2-7, with TRBD2 matching 9 bases. Germline V gene lookup returns CDR1 SGHTA and CDR2 FQGNSA. Germline trimming cut 6 bases from V and 2 bases from J; bases unmatched to any gene: 11. The CDR3 extends over 16 amino acids. The CDR3 nucleotides are TGTGCCAGCAGTCCAAATGGGGCTAGCGGGACCTACGAGCAGTACTTC. Translation: CASSPNGASGTYEQYF. Looking up the rest from reference TRBV7-2 and TRBJ2-7 gives the full variable domain: GAGVSQSPSNKVTEKGKDVELRCDPISGHTALYWYRQSLGQGLEFLIYFQGNSAPDKSGLPSDRFSAERTGGSVSTLTIQRTQQEDSAVYLCASSPNGASGTYEQYFGPGTRLTVT.

The chain uses TRBV19 and TRBJ1-5; D uncertain. The CDR3 length is 14 residues. V lost 1 base and J 0 bases, leaving 4 bases between the germline ends. Germline V gene sequence: CDR1 LNHDA, CDR2 SQIVND (reference sequence). This CDR3 is CASSIGDSNQPQHF. DNA for the CDR3: TGTGCCAGTAGTATAGGGGATAGCAATCAGCCCCAGCATTTT.

The chain couples TRBV2 to TRBJ2-1; D ambiguous. This CDR3 spans 11 amino acids. V lost 6 bases to trimming and J lost 4 bases, with 4 bases between them. The germline V gene encodes CDR1 SNHLY and CDR2 FYNNEI. The CDR3 bases are TGTGCCAGCAGGGGGTACAATGAGCAGTTCTTC. Protein: CASRGYNEQFF.

J is TRBJ1-3 and V is TRBV28; a weak D match, TRBD1 (6 bases). Trimming shortened V by 6 bases and J by 1 base, and 16 bases separated the two germline ends. The germline CDR1 and CDR2 sequences are MDHEN and SYDVKM. The CDR3 length is 16 residues. The CDR3: CASSPFRGLSGNTIYF. CDR3 coding DNA: TGTGCCAGCAGCCCCTTCAGGGGTCTGTCTGGAAACACCATATATTTT.

CDR3 residues: CAWSKAGASNEKLFF. CDR3 coding DNA: TGTGCCTGGAGTAAGGCGGGGGCATCTAATGAAAAACTGTTTTTT. The rearrangement uses TRBV30 and TRBJ1-4; D possibly corresponds to TRBD1 (6 bases). Looked up from germline, CDR1 is GTSNPN and CDR2 is SVGIG (reference sequence). The germline V and J ends were trimmed by 2 bases and 3 bases, with 13 bases remaining between them. This CDR3 region has 15 residues.

The genes are TRBV10-2 and TRBJ2-7; TRBD1 or TRBD2 may be the D gene (5 bases each). The CDR3 is 15 amino acids. V gave up 5 bases and J gave up 3 bases, with 17 bases separating them. CDR1 and CDR2 from the germline V gene are WSHSY and SAAADI. This CDR3 is CASSRGRDARYEQYF. The DNA of the CDR3 is TGCGCCAGCAGTCGTGGCCGGGACGCTCGCTACGAGCAGTACTTC.

The chain has TRBV27 and TRBJ2-2, with D possibly TRBD2 on 5 matching bases. Looked up from germline, CDR1 is MNHEY and CDR2 is SMNVEV (reference sequence). The V end was cut by 5 bases, the J end by 6 bases, with 13 bases between. This CDR3 has 14 residues. Written as DNA, the CDR3 is TGTGCCAGCAGTCCCACGCGGGTGGCCGGGGAGCTGTTTTTT. It is translated as CASSPTRVAGELFF.

V and J are TRBV27 and TRBJ2-6, with a tentative D call TRBD2 (7 bases). The V gene's germline CDR1 is MNHEY and CDR2 SMNVEV (reference sequence). The CDR3 has 18 residues. The germline V and J ends were trimmed by 5 bases and 1 base, with 18 bases remaining between them. CDR3 protein: CASSPPPGEGSGANVLTF. CDR3 in DNA: TGTGCCAGCAGTCCCCCCCCAGGGGAGGGATCTGGGGCCAACGTCCTGACTTTC.

V and J are TRBV12-3 or TRBV12-4 and TRBJ2-7, with D perhaps TRBD2 (6 bases). CDR3 length: 11 residues. The V and J ends lost 7 bases and 7 bases respectively, with 11 bases between them. The CDR3 reads CASTAGGEQYF. The CDR3 DNA is TGTGCCAGCACAGCCGGGGGAGAGCAGTACTTC.

J is TRBJ2-2 and V is TRBV5-1, with D perhaps matching TRBD2 (5 bases). The CDR3 length is 13 residues. In germline, CDR1 is SGHRS, CDR2 YFSETQ. Trimming stripped 5 bases from V and 0 bases from J, with 5 bases between. CDR3 bases: TGCGCCAGCAGGGACTCGAACACCGGGGAGCTGTTTTTT. Protein sequence: CASRDSNTGELFF.

The rearrangement links TRBV6-5 to TRBJ2-3; 9 bases agree with TRBD1. After removal of 4 bases from V and 6 bases from J, the junction contained 5 bases not matched to a gene. The length of the CDR3 is 14 residues. In germline, CDR1 is MNHEY, CDR2 SVGAGI. The CDR3 sequence: CASSWGDRADTQYF. As DNA, the CDR3 is TGTGCCAGCAGTTGGGGGGACAGGGCGGATACGCAGTATTTT.

V is TRBV9 and J is TRBJ2-5, with D possibly matching TRBD2 (5 bases). Trimming removed 0 bases from V and 2 bases from J, with 11 bases in between. CDR1 is SGDLS and CDR2 is YYNGEE in the germline V gene. The CDR3 has 15 residues. Here the CDR3 DNA reads TGTGCCAGCAGCGTAGGAGCGGCAGGTCAAGAGACCCAGTACTTC. Translation gives CASSVGAAGQETQYF.

The chain employs TRBV6-5 and TRBJ2-7; no clear D. This CDR3 has 12 residues. V was shortened by 6 bases and J by 6 bases, with 12 bases between the two germline ends. Germline CDR1 and CDR2: MNHEY and SVGAGI. CDR3 amino acids: CASSPGLSEQYF. In nucleotides, the CDR3 is TGTGCCAGCAGCCCGGGTTTGAGCGAGCAGTACTTC.

The chain is built from TRBV29-1 and TRBJ2-7; tentative D call: TRBD1 (5 bases). The CDR3 runs 15 residues. V dropped 4 bases and J dropped 1 base, with 17 bases sitting between them. The V gene's germline CDR1 is SQVTM and CDR2 ANQGSEA. The CDR3 DNA follows: TGCAGCGTTGGCAAGGACAAAAATCCATCCTACGAGCAGTACTTC. Its translation is CSVGKDKNPSYEQYF.

The V and J genes are TRBV28 and TRBJ1-2; 8 bases are shared with TRBD1. The V gene end was trimmed by 6 bases and the J gene end by 6 bases; junction bases not matched to a gene: 3. The CDR3 sequence is 12 residues long. Germline-derived CDR1 and CDR2 are MDHEN and SYDVKM. The CDR3 DNA follows: TGTGCCAGCAGGCCGGGACAGGATGGCTACACCTTC. Translation: CASRPGQDGYTF.

J is TRBJ2-1 and V is TRBV30; D uncertain. Trimming removed 5 bases from V and 0 bases from J, with 23 bases in between. Germline loops: CDR1 GTSNPN, CDR2 SVGIG (reference sequence). The CDR3 is 18 amino acids. CDR3 nucleotide sequence: TGTGCCTGGGGGAAGGGTTTTGTTCGGAACTTCTCCTACAATGAGCAGTTCTTC. It yields the protein CAWGKGFVRNFSYNEQFF.